A single sample gave rise to the 22 T cell receptor beta chains below, sequenced in a study of Ad26.COV2.S vaccination and SARS-CoV-2 variants. Only in-frame clones appear in the TCRdb table, and some are missing; sequencing was by immunoSEQ multiplex PCR. The sample lists around 450,000 clones; roughly 88% were seen once. Indicated treatment: 15 to 20 received Ad26.COV2.S at low or high dose, single or two shots; five or six received placebo; per-sample allocation not given. Sampling happened 63 days after the first vaccine or placebo injection. The sequencing used peripheral blood, collected in a trial of Ad26.COV2.S vaccine versus placebo. All receptors come from a person aged 18 to 65 who received the Ad26.COV2.S COVID-19 vaccine or a placebo.

The chain joins TRBV2 to TRBJ2-3, with 7 bases aligning to TRBD1. Germline CDR1 SNHLY, CDR2 FYNNEI. CDR3 size: 14 residues. The V segment lost 10 bases and the J segment 2 bases; nucleotides outside the gene matches: 9. The CDR3 coding sequence is TGTGCCATTCGGGACAGACTTTCCACAGATACGCAGTATTTT. Amino acids: CAIRDRLSTDTQYF.

In this sample, this clone is medium-sized. The rearrangement joins TRBV3-1 (or the pseudogene TRBV3-2) to TRBJ2-6, with D hard to call. Germline assignment: CDR1 LGHDT and CDR2 YNNKEL (reference sequence). V lost 9 bases, J lost 0 bases, and 15 bases lay in between. The CDR3 runs to 16 residues. The DNA for the CDR3 is TGTGCCAGTCACCCGGGCCCCCACTCTGGGGCCAACGTCCTGACTTTC. It encodes CASHPGPHSGANVLTF.

This rearrangement joins TRBV7-9 to TRBJ2-1; tentatively, D is TRBD1 (5 bases). V was clipped by 6 bases and J by 6 bases, with 24 bases between them. Germline V gene data show CDR1 as SEHNR and CDR2 as FQNEAQ (reference sequence). The CDR3 runs to 17 residues. The DNA of the CDR3 is TGTGCCAGCAGGCCAACCCACAGGACCAAAGGTTTCAATGAGCAGTTCTTC. Protein sequence: CASRPTHRTKGFNEQFF.

The V call is TRBV7-2, the J call TRBJ2-2; D is uncertain. The CDR3 is 13 residues long. V shed 3 bases and J shed 9 bases, with 11 bases lying between them. Germline V gene sequence: CDR1 SGHTA, CDR2 FQGNSA. The CDR3 nucleotides read TGTGCCAGCAGCTTCGAAATCGTGAGGGAGCTGTTTTTT. This translates into CASSFEIVRELFF.

The gene calls are TRBV4-3 and TRBJ1-5, with TRBD1 as a possible D gene (6 bases). Deletions cut 0 bases from V and 8 bases from J, with 20 bases between. Germline-derived CDR1 and CDR2 are LGHNA and YSLEER. The CDR3 has 17 amino acids. CDR3 sequence (DNA): TGCGCCAGCAGCCAAGATCGGGGCAGGGGAGTGGGCGAGCCCCAGCATTTT. Residues: CASSQDRGRGVGEPQHF.

The genes are TRBV7-2 and TRBJ2-5; D may be TRBD1 or TRBD2 (5 bases each). The germline V gene encodes CDR1 SGHTA and CDR2 FQGNSA. The CDR3 sequence is 15 residues long. V was cut by 5 bases and J by 9 bases, with 22 bases left in between. CDR3 bases: TGTGCCAGCAGCAGCACCGGGGAAGGGGAAGTGGCCCAGTACTTC. Translating it yields CASSSTGEGEVAQYF.

The CDR3 DNA follows: TGTGCCAGCAGCTCATCCGGGACAGGGAATGAAAAACTGTTTTTT. Its protein is CASSSSGTGNEKLFF. The gene calls are TRBV7-9 and TRBJ1-4; TRBD1 matches at 9 bases. The length of the CDR3 is 15 residues. The V gene end was trimmed by 4 bases and the J gene end by 5 bases; junction bases not matched to a gene: 5. Germline CDR1 and CDR2: SEHNR and FQNEAQ (reference sequence).

The chain combines TRBV28 with TRBJ2-1, with D maybe TRBD2 (5 bases). V was shortened by 6 bases and J by 5 bases, with 17 bases between the two germline ends. Germline CDR1 reads MDHEN; CDR2 reads SYDVKM. The CDR3 consists of 15 residues. CDR3 bases: TGTGCCAGCAGCCCCGGAGGAGGCAGCCACAATGAGCAGTTCTTC. It is translated as CASSPGGGSHNEQFF. Filled out from reference TRBV28 and TRBJ2-1, the complete variable domain reads DVKVTQSSRYLVKRTGEKVFLECVQDMDHENMFWYRQDPGLGLRLIYFSYDVKMKEKGDIPEGYSVSREKKERFSLILESASTNQTSMYLCASSPGGGSHNEQFFGPGTRLTVL.

The chain recombines TRBV3-1 (or the pseudogene TRBV3-2) with TRBJ2-7; D not resolved. Per the germline V gene, CDR1 is LGHDT and CDR2 is YNNKEL (reference sequence). There are 15 residues in the CDR3. V lost 0 bases and J 2 bases, leaving 11 bases between the germline ends. The CDR3 loop reads CASSQDLGRTYEQYF. Written as DNA, the CDR3 is TGTGCCAGCAGCCAAGATCTTGGCCGAACCTACGAGCAGTACTTC.

This clone was picked up one time. The chain employs TRBV27 and TRBJ2-5; 13 bases line up with TRBD2. Germline lookup yields CDR1 MNHEY and CDR2 SMNVEV (reference sequence). V shed 4 bases, J shed 0 bases, and the junction held 2 bases outside the gene matches. The CDR3 extends over 16 amino acids. The CDR3 DNA follows: TGTGCCAGCAGTTCCGGACTAGCGGGGGACCAAGAGACCCAGTACTTC. Encoded protein: CASSSGLAGDQETQYF.

The chain couples TRBV29-1 to TRBJ1-2; D is unresolved. Trimming left V 2 bases short and J 4 bases short, with 14 bases between. CDR1 is SQVTM, CDR2 ANQGSEA, per germline. The CDR3 is 14 residues long. The CDR3 DNA sequence: TGCAGCGTTGAATCTGGGGTAGGGCGCTATGGCTACACCTTC. Its translation is CSVESGVGRYGYTF.

V is TRBV27 and J is TRBJ1-1; D might be TRBD1 (5 bases). The CDR3 runs to 13 residues. V lost 4 bases and J lost 3, with 9 bases in between. Germline V CDR1 and CDR2: MNHEY, SMNVEV (reference sequence). CDR3 amino acids: CASSSGWDTEAFF. The CDR3 DNA reads as TGTGCCAGCAGTTCAGGGTGGGACACTGAAGCTTTCTTT.

The V call is TRBV30, the J call TRBJ1-5; D is perhaps TRBD1 (6 bases). This CDR3 is 14 amino acids long. V dropped 1 base and J dropped 4 bases, with 11 bases sitting between them. Germline V gives CDR1 GTSNPN, CDR2 SVGIG (reference sequence). CDR3 DNA sequence: TGTGCCTGGAGTGAGGGGGGGGAGAATCAGCCCCAGCATTTT. It is translated as CAWSEGGENQPQHF. Based on the CDR3 plus reference TRBV30 and TRBJ1-5, the full variable domain is SQTIHQWPATLVQPVGSPLSLECTVEGTSNPNLYWYRQAAGRGLQLLFYSVGIGQISSEVPQNLSASRPQDRQFILSSKKLLLSDSGFYLCAWSEGGENQPQHFGDGTRLSIL.

CDR3 sequence: CSARDFETQYF. Here the CDR3 DNA reads TGCAGTGCTAGAGATTTCGAGACCCAGTACTTC. The chain uses TRBV20-1 and TRBJ2-5; D unresolved. This CDR3 is 11 amino acids long. Trimming cost V 0 bases and J 5 bases, with 4 bases left between them. Germline CDR1 is DFQATT and CDR2 is SNEGSKA (reference sequence).

This sequence joins TRBV7-2 and TRBJ1-6; a weak D match, TRBD1 (6 bases). CDR3 size: 15 residues. Trimming cost V 5 bases and J 10 bases, with 18 bases left between them. CDR1 is SGHTA, CDR2 FQGNSA, per germline. The CDR3 sequence: CASSPAPGEGSPLHF. The CDR3 DNA reads as TGTGCCAGCAGCCCCGCCCCAGGGGAAGGATCACCCCTCCACTTT.

The chain links TRBV2 to TRBJ2-7, with 8 bases matching TRBD1. Germline CDR1 is SNHLY and CDR2 is FYNNEI. This CDR3 comprises 12 residues. With 6 bases clipped from V and 4 bases from J, the junction kept 2 bases outside the gene matches. CDR3: CASSWTGYEQYF. CDR3 DNA: TGTGCCAGCAGCTGGACAGGGTACGAGCAGTACTTC.

The chain links TRBV5-1 to TRBJ2-1; D remains ambiguous. The germline V gene has CDR1 SGHRS and CDR2 YFSETQ. This CDR3 region has 15 residues. Trimming cost V 0 bases and J 4 bases, with 11 bases left between them. The DNA for the CDR3 is TGCGCCAGCAGCTTGGGGTGGGGTTCTTACAATGAGCAGTTCTTC. Its protein is CASSLGWGSYNEQFF.

The chain links TRBV7-2 to TRBJ1-3; D unclear. CDR1 SGHTA and CDR2 FQGNSA come from the germline V gene. The CDR3 spans 15 residues. The V end lost 5 bases, the J end lost 0 bases, and 11 bases lay between the germline ends. CDR3 region: CASSPEGTSGNTIYF. In nucleotides, the CDR3 is TGTGCCAGCAGCCCCGAGGGAACCTCTGGAAACACCATATATTTT.

The chain employs TRBV11-2 and TRBJ2-7; D perhaps matches TRBD1 (6 bases). Trimming removed 5 bases from V and 0 bases from J, with 20 bases in between. The CDR3 sequence is 17 residues long. The germline V gene encodes CDR1 SGHAT and CDR2 FQNNGV. The CDR3 sequence is CASSANTGSSLSYEQYF. The DNA for the CDR3 is TGTGCCAGCAGCGCCAATACAGGGAGCTCCCTCTCCTACGAGCAGTACTTC. Looking up the rest from reference TRBV11-2 and TRBJ2-7 gives the full variable domain: EAGVAQSPRYKIIEKRQSVAFWCNPISGHATLYWYQQILGQGPKLLIQFQNNGVVDDSQLPKDRFSAERLKGVDSTLKIQPAKLEDSAVYLCASSANTGSSLSYEQYFGPGTRLTVT.

V usage is TRBV15 and J usage is TRBJ2-1, with 7 positions matching TRBD1. The CDR3 is 16 residues long. V was clipped by 4 bases and J by 8 bases; unmatched bases: 14. Germline CDR1 reads LNHNV; CDR2 reads YYDKDF (reference sequence). CDR3 sequence reads: CATSTWDRGDGDEQFF. CDR3 in DNA: TGTGCCACCAGCACCTGGGACAGAGGGGACGGGGATGAGCAGTTCTTC. Supplemented by reference TRBV15 and TRBJ2-1, the full variable domain reads DAMVIQNPRYQVTQFGKPVTLSCSQTLNHNVMYWYQQKSSQAPKLLFHYYDKDFNNEADTPDNFQSRRPNTSFCFLDIRSPGLGDTAMYLCATSTWDRGDGDEQFFGPGTRLTVL.

The chain carries TRBV14 and TRBJ1-1, with 10 bases lining up with TRBD1. V was clipped by 7 bases and J by 4 bases; unmatched bases: 9. Looked up from germline, CDR1 is SGHDN and CDR2 is FVKESK. The CDR3 spans 15 residues. DNA for the CDR3: TGTGCCAGCATCGCATCCGGGACAGGGGTCACTGAAGCTTTCTTT. Translating it yields CASIASGTGVTEAFF.

The chain has TRBV5-4 and TRBJ2-2; D tentatively fits TRBD1 or TRBD2 (5 bases each). This CDR3 contains 14 residues. CDR1 and CDR2 (germline): SGHNT, YYREEE (reference sequence). Trimming cost V 4 bases and J 6 bases, with 13 bases left between them. CDR3 in DNA: TGTGCCAGCAGCCCCGGGACCCAAGCCGGGGAGCTGTTTTTT. Amino acid sequence: CASSPGTQAGELFF.